What follows describes a single T cell receptor (beta chain). These data originate in a study of blood T cell repertoires in COVID-19. As for the study in general: Donors in the United States, Italy and Spain gave samples during acute or convalescent COVID-19. PBMCs, B-cell-depleted T cells, or T cells were the source of the cDNA or gDNA that made up the material.

The CDR3 covers 14 residues. Deletions cut 4 bases from V and 4 bases from J, with 8 bases between. CDR1 is MDHEN, CDR2 SYDVKM, per germline. In the original analysis: Nucleated cell counts were estimated from reference gene primer amplification. Assay used: immunoSEQ multiplex PCR; TCRdb lists only in-frame clones, some missing. V, J and clone size reflect that table, while D and trimming were determined from the DNA. The profile shows 130,000 or so clones, about nine tenths of them singletons. Sequencing was done on a sample of peripheral blood. This sequence was found in a man aged 45-65 years with active COVID-19. V and J are TRBV28 and TRBJ1-6; no definite D call. CDR3 sequence reads: CASSSNPYNSPLHF. The DNA of the CDR3 is TGTGCCAGCAGTTCCAATCCATATAATTCACCCCTCCACTTT.